This T cell receptor (beta chain) was identified in a study of early T cells in non-severe SARS-CoV-2 infection (dated by TCRdb to about 2021). Notes on the research overall: Because TCR sequencing relied on bulk RNA taken from unsorted whole blood, pairing of alpha and beta chains was not possible. Overall study outcomes, separate from this receptor: VDJdb matching was skewed toward anti-spike CD8 responses and likely underestimated virus-specific expansions by missing private and CD4 specificities.

Library creation used 5' RACE. Instrument used: NextSeq 500. The TCR library protocol attached unique molecular identifiers to individual cDNA molecules to correct for sequencing error and PCR bias. Sequencing covered both TCR alpha and beta chains, and within each sample the abundances of alpha and beta sequences were tightly co-correlated. The original pipeline was this. V gene, J gene and CDR3 annotation of TCR sequences was performed with Decombinator V4. TCRs were defined as expanded if a significant change between any two time points was detected under a Poisson model with p below 0.0001. Abundances of TCRs were expressed as counts per million after normalisation to the total number of TCRs sequenced in each sample. TRAV1-2 paired with TRAJ12, TRAJ20 or TRAJ33 defined MAIT TCRs, while TRAV10 paired with TRAJ18 defined iNKT TCRs. A search of VDJdb, accessed on 1 November 2021, was run for TCRs annotated to CMV, EBV and SARS-CoV-2, with TCRs annotated for multiple antigens excluded. TCRdb cleaned the public reads at Q25 with fastp, built clones with MiXCR and kept in-frame beta chains. Identical CDR3 protein sequences are pooled into one entry, listed with their most common genes and DNA. In this record, the V and J calls reflect TCRdb's handling and not the investigators' own analysis. Within this sample are under 70,000 distinct CDR3 sequences, with approximately 6.1% of them counted one time only. The top ten clones comprise around 3.4% of the sample.

This clonotype was observed at least ten times. Its antigen remains undetermined. Per-base qualities were not stored, and no clone one base away is much larger. A case-control design nested within a healthcare worker cohort in London, UK, was used, with weekly nasopharyngeal swab PCR tests and blood sampling performed. Healthcare workers were recruited during the week of the UK lockdown, between 23 and 31 March 2020, and followed weekly for up to roughly 15 weeks. There are 12 amino acids in the CDR3, from cysteine to phenylalanine inclusive. Only CDR3 DNA is held: 36 bases, read in frame from base 1. CDR1 ENHRY and CDR2 SYGVKD are derived from the germline V gene. Cut back by 8 bases and 3 bases, the V and J ends lie 10 bases apart.

The clonotype originates from an adult who was a healthcare worker with PCR-confirmed SARS-CoV-2 infection or an uninfected control (not recorded which). This receptor chain uses TRBV10-3 and TRBJ2-5, with the D segment identity uncertain. The material was whole blood, obtained at baseline. The CDR3 is CAIAHLEETQYF. In nucleotides, the sequence is TGTGCCATCGCCCACTTGGAAGAGACCCAGTACTTC.